The text below deals with one TCR beta chain. With V trimmed by 0 bases and J by 5 bases, 4 bases remained unmatched. The CDR3 consists of 17 residues. CDR1 and CDR2 from the germline V gene are KGHDR and SFDVKD. The sample comes from a study of T cell responses to AZD1222 COVID-19 vaccine. Repertoires were generated with immunoSEQ multiplex PCR, while TCRdb's copy carries only in-frame clones and drops some. The data hold over 120,000 clones, with about 92% observed a single time. The rearrangement links TRBV24-1 to TRBJ2-2; 11 bases are a match to TRBD2. The TCR sequence derives from an adult who received the AZD1222 COVID-19 vaccine. Source: peripheral blood, taken 28 days after the second AZD1222 dose. The chain's CDR3 is CATSDLRLAGGTGELFF. In nucleotides, the CDR3 is TGTGCCACCAGTGATTTGAGGCTAGCGGGAGGTACCGGGGAGCTGTTTTTT.